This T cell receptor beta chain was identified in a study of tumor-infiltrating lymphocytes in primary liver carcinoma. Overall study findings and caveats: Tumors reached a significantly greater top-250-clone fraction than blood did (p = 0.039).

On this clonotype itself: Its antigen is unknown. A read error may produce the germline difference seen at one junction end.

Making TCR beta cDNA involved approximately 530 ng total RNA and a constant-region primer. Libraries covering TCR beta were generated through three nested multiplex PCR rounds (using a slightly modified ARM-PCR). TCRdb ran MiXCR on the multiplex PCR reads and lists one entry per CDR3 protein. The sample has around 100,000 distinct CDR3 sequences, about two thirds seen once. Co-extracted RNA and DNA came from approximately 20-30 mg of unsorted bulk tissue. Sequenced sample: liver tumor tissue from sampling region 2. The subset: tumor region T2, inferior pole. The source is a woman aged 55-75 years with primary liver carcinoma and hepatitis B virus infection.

As DNA, the CDR3 is TGTGCCAGCAACTTAGGGCCCTATGAGCAGTACTTC. It encodes CASNLGPYEQYF. The chain recombines TRBV13 with TRBJ2-7; D remains ambiguous. This CDR3 is 12 amino acids long. Germline CDR1 is PRHDT and CDR2 is FYEKMQ (reference sequence).